This TCR beta chain was documented in a study of blood T cell repertoires in COVID-19 (dated by TCRdb to 2018 to 2020). Background on the whole study: Samples covering the acute and convalescent phases of COVID-19 were provided by collaborators in the United States, Italy and Spain. The material from the prospective study consisted of cDNA or gDNA derived from T cells, B-cell-depleted T cells, or PBMCs. The dataset comprised deeply sampled blood TCRbeta repertoires from subjects exposed to, actively infected with, or recovered from COVID-19. The repertoires were made available in a free public database intended to serve as a resource for research on the immune response to SARS-CoV-2. Samples came from the ongoing ImmuneRACE study (first 160 participants) plus 1,254 subjects from 6 global collaborators. The sample metadata nearly always contained a de-identified subject ID, COVID-19 status, age in years and sex. Where HLA class I and class II types were available, the types were taken from metadata supplied by the sample provider, not from assay-based typing.

A word on this clone: It has no known antigen specificity. Base qualities are missing; no much larger clone stands one base away.

The CDR3 measures 12 amino acids from cysteine to valine. The CDR3 DNA has 36 bases and is translated from base 1. V gives up 5 bases and J gives up 3 bases, and the segment between their germline ends measures 8 bases. CDR1 SGHAT and CDR2 FQNNGV were looked up in the germline V gene. TCRbeta CDR3 regions were amplified from genomic DNA by means of the immunoSEQ Assay, a bias-controlled multiplex PCR. Under the source paper's analysis protocol: Within the assay, amplification of reference gene primers was used to estimate how many nucleated cells each sample contained. Sequence reads were collapsed and filtered to measure the absolute abundance of every unique TCRbeta CDR3 rearrangement. For each sample, productive Simpson clonality was calculated by taking the square root of Simpson's diversity index across productive rearrangements. In its TCRdb copy, this immuneACCESS table keeps in-frame sequences only and misses some clones. Where compared with another copy, unresolved V genes explain less than half of these, and the others have no known cause. From that table come the V and J calls and clone size; the DNA was used to work out D and trimming. In this sample the table shows 150,000 to 200,000 clones, 75% to 85% of which occur a single time. The ten largest clones take up about 12% of the sample.

Summary of the overall study and its limitations: Clinical and demographic metadata were provided uncurated, with the amount varying by source and participant.

Participants in the prospective study were enrolled through a virtual design, were aged about 18 to 100 years, and lived in roughly 26 United States geographic areas. To assign participants to cohorts, the prospective study relied on clinical history that participants themselves reported in a screening survey and a study questionnaire. Recovered participants in ImmuneRACE Cohort 3 were defined as having two consecutive negative NP/OP PCR tests, clearance from a healthcare professional, or resolution of symptoms. In the prospective study, mobile phlebotomists collected whole blood, serum and a nasopharyngeal or oropharyngeal swab from each participant. Additional blood draws and questionnaires over an approximately 2-month period could optionally be provided by prospective study participants. Before DNA extraction, prospective study blood samples were shipped either frozen or at room temperature.

This receptor was obtained from a man aged 35-49 years who had recovered from COVID-19. Recombination joined TRBV11-2 with TRBJ2-7; TRBD1 could be the D gene, as 6 bases match. Sequencing input: PBMCs or T cells enriched from blood (not recorded which). The DNA sequence reads TGTGCCAGCAGCGAACAGGGCTACGAGCAGTACGTC. Its protein is CASSEQGYEQYV.